This passage covers 10 T cell receptor beta chains from one sample sequenced in a study of cytomegalovirus exposure and HLA in healthy donors. Data came from immunoSEQ multiplex PCR; TCRdb stores just in-frame clones and leaves some out. The sample holds 90,000 or so clones, around 85% seen once. Sequenced sample: PBMCs. The receptor source for this set is a young man in good health and CMV-seropositive.

V and J are TRBV6-5 and TRBJ1-2; 7 bases are a match to TRBD1. Germline CDR1 MNHEY, CDR2 SVGAGI. This CDR3 region has 14 residues. J gave up 4 bases and V 6 bases, and 8 bases lay outside the gene matches. The CDR3 DNA sequence: TGTGCCAGCAGGATACTGGGACAGCGCTATGGCTACACCTTC. This encodes CASRILGQRYGYTF.

This clone is a singleton in its sample. The chain uses TRBV2 and TRBJ2-3; D perhaps matches TRBD1 (5 bases). Germline loops: CDR1 SNHLY, CDR2 FYNNEI. The CDR3 sequence is 14 residues long. Trimming took off 6 bases at V and 1 base at J, with 11 bases between the two ends. DNA for the CDR3: TGTGCCAGCAGGACTGACAGAGGCACAGATACGCAGTATTTT. It encodes CASRTDRGTDTQYF.

The chain joins TRBV30 to TRBJ1-5; no reliable D call. CDR3 length equals 13 residues. Germline V lookup: CDR1 GTSNPN, CDR2 SVGIG (reference sequence). V lost 1 base and J lost 2, with 6 bases in between. The CDR3, as DNA: TGTGCCTGGAGTGAGAGGGGCAATCAGCCCCAGCATTTT. Protein product: CAWSERGNQPQHF.

V and J are TRBV5-1 and TRBJ2-1; TRBD2 is a possible D gene (6 bases). Trimming took off 3 bases at V and 4 bases at J, with 8 bases between the two ends. Germline V CDR1 and CDR2: SGHRS, YFSETQ. This CDR3 has 13 residues. As DNA, the CDR3 is TGCGCCAGCAGCTATAGCGGATACAATGAGCAGTTCTTC. Translated, it gives CASSYSGYNEQFF.

In its sample, this clone was seen a few times. This chain links TRBV11-2 with TRBJ2-7, with 7 bases aligning to TRBD2. From germline, CDR1 is SGHAT and CDR2 FQNNGV. The CDR3 runs to 13 residues. The V gene end was trimmed by 6 bases and the J gene end by 3 bases; junction bases not matched to a gene: 5. CDR3 coding DNA: TGTGCCAGCAGTTATGGCGGGGGCTACGAGCAGTACGTC. Its protein product is CASSYGGGYEQYV.

The chain uses TRBV5-1 and TRBJ2-5, with 12 bases that match TRBD2. CDR3 length: 14 amino acids. V lost 3 bases, J lost 4 bases, and 1 base stayed unmatched. Germline CDR1 SGHRS, CDR2 YFSETQ. CDR3 sequence reads: CASSSTSGRETQYF. The CDR3 DNA is TGCGCCAGCAGCTCGACTAGCGGGAGAGAGACCCAGTACTTC.

This sequence joins TRBV18 and TRBJ2-5; D remains unclear. This CDR3 spans 13 amino acids. Germline V gives CDR1 KGHSH, CDR2 LQKENI. V shed 3 bases and J shed 3 bases, with 8 bases lying between them. CDR3 sequence reads: CASSPLNKETQYF. The CDR3 nucleotides are TGTGCCAGCTCACCGTTAAATAAAGAGACCCAGTACTTC.

The genes are TRBV5-6 and TRBJ2-7; D ambiguous. This CDR3 has 15 amino acids. V was shortened by 1 base and J by 3 bases, with 14 bases between the two germline ends. Germline-derived CDR1 and CDR2 are SGHDT and YYEEEE. Here the CDR3 DNA reads TGTGCCAGCAGCTTGATTCTATCGGTAGACTACGAGCAGTACTTC. Protein: CASSLILSVDYEQYF.

The chain carries TRBV18 and TRBJ1-1; TRBD1 agrees at 7 bases. Germline loops: CDR1 KGHSH, CDR2 LQKENI. V shed 2 bases and J 1 base; nucleotides not matched to a gene: 4. CDR3 length equals 15 residues. The DNA of the CDR3 is TGTGCCAGCTCACCAAGCAGGGGGGAGAACACTGAAGCTTTCTTT. As protein: CASSPSRGENTEAFF.

The V and J genes are TRBV25-1 and TRBJ1-2; D not resolved. This CDR3 is built from 13 residues. V dropped 2 bases and J dropped 10 bases, with 14 bases sitting between them. The germline V gene encodes CDR1 MGHDK and CDR2 SYGVNS. The CDR3 nucleotides are TGTGCCAGCAGTGAAGACGGGTCGGATGTCTACACCTTC. As protein: CASSEDGSDVYTF.